The sequence of this T cell receptor beta chain was determined in a study of identical twins. Study conclusions and caveats: Out-of-frame TCR alpha sharing in monozygotic twins exceeded recombination model predictions. Weaker excess twin sharing was observed in beta out-of-frame sequences.

Healthy Caucasians made up all donors. Note on this clonotype: Its cognate antigen is unknown.

The germline V gene encodes CDR1 DFQATT and CDR2 SNEGSKA (reference sequence). The CDR3 runs to 11 residues. With 3 bases removed from V and 6 bases from J, the gap between germline ends came to 5 bases. TCRdb reanalysed the 5' RACE reads using MiXCR and keeps one entry per CDR3 protein. The sample shows approximately 490,000 distinct CDR3 sequences, approximately 20% of them seen only once. The same data also contributed to another study, on yellow fever vaccine responses in identical twins.

Sequenced input: CD4+ T cells sorted from blood. The V and J genes are TRBV20-1 and TRBJ2-2, with D unresolved. The TCR originated in a woman aged 18 to 35 in good health. CDR3 sequence (DNA): TGCAGTGCTAGGAGACCCGGGGAGCTGTTTTTT. Its translation: CSARRPGELFF.